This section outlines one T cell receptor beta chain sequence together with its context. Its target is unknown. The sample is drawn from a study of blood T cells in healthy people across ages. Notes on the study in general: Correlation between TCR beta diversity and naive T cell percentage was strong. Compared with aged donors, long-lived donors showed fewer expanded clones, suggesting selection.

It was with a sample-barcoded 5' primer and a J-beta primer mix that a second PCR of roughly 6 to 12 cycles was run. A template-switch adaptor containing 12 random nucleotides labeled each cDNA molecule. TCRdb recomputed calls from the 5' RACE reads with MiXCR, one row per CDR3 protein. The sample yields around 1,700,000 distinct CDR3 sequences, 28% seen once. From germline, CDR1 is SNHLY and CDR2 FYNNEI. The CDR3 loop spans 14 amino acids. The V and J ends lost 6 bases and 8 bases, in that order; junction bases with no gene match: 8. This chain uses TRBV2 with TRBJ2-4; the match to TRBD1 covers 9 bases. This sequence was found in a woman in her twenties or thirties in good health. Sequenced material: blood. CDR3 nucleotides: TGTGCCAGCAGCACCGGGACAGGGTGGGACATTCAGTACTTC. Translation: CASSTGTGWDIQYF.